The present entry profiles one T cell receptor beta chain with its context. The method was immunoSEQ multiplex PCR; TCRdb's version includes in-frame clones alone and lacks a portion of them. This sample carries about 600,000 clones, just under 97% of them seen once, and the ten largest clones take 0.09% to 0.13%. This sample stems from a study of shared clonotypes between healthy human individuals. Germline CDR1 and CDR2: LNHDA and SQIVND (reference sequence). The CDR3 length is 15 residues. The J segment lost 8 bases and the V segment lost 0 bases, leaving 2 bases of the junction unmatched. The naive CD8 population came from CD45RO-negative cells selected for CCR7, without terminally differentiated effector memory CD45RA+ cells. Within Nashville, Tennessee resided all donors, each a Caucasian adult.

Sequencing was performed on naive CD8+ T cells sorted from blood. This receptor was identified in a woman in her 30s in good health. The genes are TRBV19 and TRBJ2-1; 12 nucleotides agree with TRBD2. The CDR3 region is CASSIELAGGYEQFF. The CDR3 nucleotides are TGTGCCAGTAGTATAGAACTAGCGGGAGGCTATGAGCAGTTCTTC.